This T cell receptor (beta chain) emerged from a study of blood T cell repertoires in COVID-19. Using immunoSEQ multiplex PCR, the repertoire was profiled, and TCRdb retains in-frame clones only, with some absent. The sample carries some 80,000 clones, 75% to 90% recorded once. The specimen sequenced was peripheral blood. This clonotype was obtained from a human donor in a cohort sampled during active COVID-19.

The CDR3 loop reads CASSYSHEQYF. DNA of the CDR3: TGTGCCAGCAGTTATAGTCACGAGCAGTACTTC. V and J are TRBV6-2 or TRBV6-3 and TRBJ2-7; unclear D gene. V lost 3 bases and J 5 bases, leaving 5 bases between the germline ends. Germline lookup yields CDR1 MNHEY and CDR2 SVGEGT. The CDR3 length is 11 residues.